This T cell receptor beta chain appears in the sequencing data of a study of blood T cell repertoires in COVID-19. Turning to the study itself: There were acute and convalescent COVID-19 samples, and they came from the United States, Italy and Spain. Nucleic acid was either cDNA or gDNA, and it came from T cells, B-cell-depleted T cells, or PBMCs.

Points on this clone: One end of the junction fails to match germline, which may point to a read error.

As handled by the study authors: Reference gene primer amplification in the assay estimated nucleated cell counts. The protocol was immunoSEQ multiplex PCR, while the TCRdb copy is restricted to in-frame clones and leaves out a portion. The V and J calls and clone size come from that table; D and trimming were worked out from the DNA. The repertoire holds roughly 240,000 clones, 86% seen once, with under 2% in the top ten. Per the germline V gene, CDR1 is SSHAT and CDR2 is FNYEAQ (reference sequence). This CDR3 spans 16 amino acids. The clonotype was recovered from an older woman who had recovered from COVID-19. Sequencing was done on a sample of peripheral blood. The chain combines TRBV7-7 with TRBJ2-2; 10 bases are a match to TRBD2. As DNA, the CDR3 is TGTGCTAGCAGCGCAGCGGGGGGGCCGCAGACCGGGGAGCTGTTTTTT. Amino acid sequence: CASSAAGGPQTGELFF.